This record covers a single TCR beta chain. Its antigen is currently not known. Base qualities were left out, and no much larger clone turns up one base away. The CDR3 covers 14 residues, taking in both the cysteine and the phenylalanine. Only CDR3 DNA remains: 42 bases, in frame from the first base. The germline V end is reduced by 6 bases and the J end by 4 bases; junction bases left unmatched: 7. The germline V gene provides CDR1 MDHEN and CDR2 SYDVKM. The sample belongs to a study of blood T cell repertoires in COVID-19 (dated by TCRdb to 2020 to 2022). As for the study more broadly: Collaborator samples came from the United States, Italy and Spain and covered acute and convalescent phases of COVID-19. Samples came from the ongoing ImmuneRACE study (first 160 participants) plus 1,254 subjects from 6 global collaborators. Where HLA class I and class II types were available, the types were taken from metadata supplied by the sample provider, not from assay-based typing. Nearly every sample came with metadata listing a de-identified subject ID, COVID-19 status, age in years and sex. Deeply sampled blood TCRbeta repertoires from subjects exposed to, actively infected with, or recovered from COVID-19 were included in the dataset. The repertoires were released in a freely available public database meant as a resource for research on the immune response to SARS-CoV-2. The material from the prospective study consisted of cDNA or gDNA derived from T cells, B-cell-depleted T cells, or PBMCs.

The full study reports these points: Clinical and demographic metadata were provided uncurated, with the amount varying by source and participant.

One collaborating source in Seattle enrolled patients while the patients were actively infected and followed the patients over time throughout the course of disease. Whole blood was collected in K2EDTA tubes by collaborating institutions according to the institutions' own protocols. For TCRbeta analysis, collaborators shipped samples as frozen whole blood, isolated PBMCs, or DNA extracted from either of those sample types. TCRbeta CDR3 regions were amplified from genomic DNA using the immunoSEQ Assay, a bias-controlled multiplex PCR. The authors' pipeline ran thus. Within the assay, amplification of reference gene primers was used to estimate how many nucleated cells each sample contained. Sequence reads were collapsed and filtered to measure the absolute abundance of every unique TCRbeta CDR3 rearrangement. Productive Simpson clonality was computed per sample as the square root of Simpson's diversity index over productive rearrangements. TCRdb re-hosts the immuneACCESS table, in-frame sequences only. Its copies lack some clones; in the studies checked, an unresolved V gene accounts for under half of them, and the cause for the rest is not known. The V and J calls and clone size come from that table; D and trimming were worked out from the DNA. Recorded for this sample are a few hundred thousand clones; around 90% of them occurred a single time. The ten largest clones capture 5.2% of the sample.

Sequenced: peripheral blood. This TCR came from an older woman with COVID-19, enrolled during active disease. This sequence uses TRBV28 and TRBJ1-2, with 8 bases in between that match TRBD1. The sequenced DNA is TGTGCCAGCAGGCCCTCAGGGGGCGGCTATGGCTACACCTTC. This encodes CASRPSGGGYGYTF.